The present entry profiles one T cell receptor beta chain with its context. Its specificity is unknown. The CDR3 contains 13 residues. CDR1 and CDR2 (germline): PRHDT, FYEKMQ (reference sequence). V was clipped by 0 bases and J by 10 bases, with 7 bases between them. These data belong to a study of CD8+ T cells in alopecia areata. Regarding the study as a whole: Many expanded lesional clones persisted in scalp and blood during tofacitinib.

Extraction and reverse transcription of RNA yielded cDNA as the sequencing template. Here immunoSEQ multiplex PCR was the method, and the copy in TCRdb shows in-frame clones only, minus some. Found here are some 220,000 clones, more than 45% of them singletons; the top ten hold roughly 1.5%. Treatment specified: oral pan-JAK inhibitor, 5-10 mg twice daily. Alopecia areata patients provided lesional scalp punch biopsies and peripheral blood, both collected for the study. Sorted populations comprised CD4+ and CD8+ T cells obtained from PBMCs. The chain carries TRBV13 and TRBJ1-6; D is uncertain. The clonotype was recovered from a human donor with alopecia areata. Sequenced here: CD4+ T cells sorted from blood, sampled at week 4, from a patient treated with tofacitinib. DNA of the CDR3: TGTGCCAGCAGCTTAGGTGGGTGGTCACCCCTCCACTTT. Its protein is CASSLGGWSPLHF.